These 26 T cell receptor beta chains were sequenced from one sample in a study of blood T cell repertoires in COVID-19. The method was immunoSEQ multiplex PCR; TCRdb's version includes in-frame clones alone and lacks a portion of them. The table shows 40,000 to 50,000 clones, with roughly 82% occurring only once. Sequencing input: peripheral blood. The receptor source for this set is a woman between 55 and 75 years old with acute or convalescent COVID-19.

V usage is TRBV4-2 and J usage is TRBJ1-5, with D perhaps TRBD1 (6 bases). The ends were cut back, 0 bases at V and 5 bases at J, with 11 bases in the middle. Germline assignment: CDR1 LGHNA and CDR2 YNFKEQ. The CDR3 has 15 amino acids. For the CDR3, the DNA is TGTGCCAGCAGCCAAGATACAGGGCGTGATCAGCCCCAGCATTTT. Translation: CASSQDTGRDQPQHF.

The chain links TRBV29-1 to TRBJ1-1; D is perhaps TRBD1 (6 bases). The CDR3 extends over 12 amino acids. Germline V gene sequence: CDR1 SQVTM, CDR2 ANQGSEA. Trimming took 7 bases from V and 6 from J, leaving 15 bases between them. The CDR3 here is CSGGDTAAEAFF. The CDR3 DNA reads TGCAGCGGGGGGGACACGGCCGCTGAAGCTTTCTTT.

This clone was observed a few times. V gene TRBV4-1 combines with J gene TRBJ2-2; 9 bases are a match to TRBD1. Looked up from germline, CDR1 is MGHRA and CDR2 is YSYEKL. The CDR3 covers 16 residues. With V trimmed by 2 bases and J by 6 bases, 7 bases remained unmatched. Written as DNA, the CDR3 is TGCGCCAGCAGCCAAACCACCGGGACAGGGTCCGGGGAGCTGTTTTTT. Protein product: CASSQTTGTGSGELFF.

This sequence joins TRBV5-5 and TRBJ2-3; TRBD2 matches 9 bases. Germline CDR1 is SGHKS and CDR2 is YYEKEE (reference sequence). The V gene end was trimmed by 6 bases and the J gene end by 3 bases; junction bases not matched to a gene: 11. CDR3 length equals 16 residues. The CDR3 sequence: CASIHARAGGTDTQYF. The CDR3, as DNA: TGTGCCAGCATCCACGCCCGGGCGGGGGGGACAGATACGCAGTATTTT.

The genes are TRBV2 and TRBJ1-1; 10 nucleotides match TRBD1. This CDR3 comprises 15 residues. Looked up from germline, CDR1 is SNHLY and CDR2 is FYNNEI. J was trimmed by 1 base and V by 5 bases; bases with no gene match: 4. The chain's CDR3 is CASSWDRGSNTEAFF. For the CDR3, the DNA is TGTGCCAGCAGTTGGGACAGGGGTTCGAACACTGAAGCTTTCTTT.

This clone has a single count. The chain uses TRBV6-5 and TRBJ1-1; TRBD1 matches 7 bases. V was clipped by 6 bases and J by 3 bases; unmatched bases: 4. This CDR3 has 13 amino acids. From germline, CDR1 is MNHEY and CDR2 SVGAGI. The CDR3 DNA reads as TGTGCCAGCAGGCTACAGGGGTACACTGAAGCTTTCTTT. Protein sequence: CASRLQGYTEAFF.

The chain joins TRBV27 to TRBJ1-2; D remains ambiguous. With 10 bases removed from V and 0 bases from J, the gap between germline ends came to 21 bases. Per the germline V gene, CDR1 is MNHEY and CDR2 is SMNVEV (reference sequence). The CDR3 sequence is 16 residues long. The CDR3 sequence is CATSPETDPTNYGYTF. CDR3 nucleotides: TGTGCCACCTCCCCGGAGACGGATCCAACTAACTATGGCTACACCTTC.

This clone has a single count. The chain is built from TRBV7-9 and TRBJ2-1, with 9 nucleotides matching TRBD2. The germline CDR1 and CDR2 sequences are SEHNR and FQNEAQ (reference sequence). V lost 2 bases, J lost 10 bases, and 18 bases stayed unmatched. This CDR3 spans 18 amino acids. This CDR3 reads CASSLKGSGGRARGEQFF. CDR3 bases: TGTGCCAGCAGCTTAAAAGGAAGCGGCGGGAGGGCCCGGGGGGAGCAGTTCTTC.

The chain is built from TRBV3-1 (or the pseudogene TRBV3-2) and TRBJ1-2; tentatively, D is TRBD1 (5 bases). This CDR3 has 14 residues. CDR1 is LGHDT and CDR2 is YNNKEL in the germline V gene (reference sequence). V was shortened by 4 bases and J by 4 bases, with 13 bases between the two germline ends. Here the CDR3 DNA reads TGTGCCAGCAGCCCCTTAGCGGGGCCCTATGGCTACACCTTC. Protein product: CASSPLAGPYGYTF.

The gene calls are TRBV6-5 and TRBJ1-5; a weak D match, TRBD1 (5 bases). Germline-derived CDR1 and CDR2 are MNHEY and SVGAGI. V was pared by 7 bases and J by 6 bases, with 10 bases between. There are 12 residues in the CDR3. CDR3: CASKGPGQPQHF. Here the CDR3 DNA reads TGTGCCAGCAAGGGGCCCGGTCAGCCCCAGCATTTT.

The rearrangement links TRBV29-1 to TRBJ2-7, with TRBD2 matching 8 bases. The CDR3 is made up of 14 amino acids. Germline V CDR1 and CDR2: SQVTM, ANQGSEA. With 5 bases clipped from V and 2 bases from J, the junction kept 8 bases outside the gene matches. The CDR3 loop is CSVTGGGRTYEQYF. CDR3 bases: TGCAGCGTTACGGGGGGGGGACGCACCTACGAGCAGTACTTC.

The chain employs TRBV4-1 and TRBJ2-1, with 12 bases identical to TRBD2. The CDR3 covers 15 residues. Germline V gene data show CDR1 as MGHRA and CDR2 as YSYEKL. J lost 7 bases, V lost 10 bases, and 11 bases had no gene match. The CDR3 sequence: CAKEMGLAGLNEQFF. CDR3 DNA: TGCGCCAAAGAAATGGGACTAGCGGGCCTAAATGAGCAGTTCTTC.

This clone was recorded only once. This sequence joins TRBV11-3 and TRBJ2-7; D is perhaps TRBD2 (6 bases). Germline values: CDR1 SGHNT, CDR2 YENEEA. The CDR3 covers 13 residues. V shed 7 bases and J shed 2 bases, with 12 bases lying between them. The CDR3 region has the DNA TGTGCCAGCACCGCCGGGACTCCCTACGAGCAGTACTTC. Translating gives CASTAGTPYEQYF.

The chain uses TRBV4-2 and TRBJ2-7; 7 nucleotides match TRBD2. CDR1 and CDR2 (germline): LGHNA, YNFKEQ. V lost 4 bases, J lost 0 bases, and 6 bases stayed unmatched. The CDR3 is 15 amino acids. CDR3 bases: TGTGCCAGCAGCCCGGGACTACGGAGCTCCTACGAGCAGTACTTC. Its translation: CASSPGLRSSYEQYF.

The chain couples TRBV5-1 to TRBJ1-5; maybe TRBD1 (6 bases). The V and J ends lost 4 bases and 0 bases respectively, with 11 bases between them. This CDR3 spans 15 amino acids. Germline loops: CDR1 SGHRS, CDR2 YFSETQ. CDR3 in DNA: TGCGCCAGCAGCAGCGGGACATCTAGCAATCAGCCCCAGCATTTT. Its protein is CASSSGTSSNQPQHF.

This clone was recorded once. The chain couples TRBV9 to TRBJ2-1, with a weak D call TRBD2 (6 bases). The CDR3 sequence is 17 residues long. The germline CDR1 and CDR2 sequences are SGDLS and YYNGEE. V was clipped by 5 bases and J by 6 bases, with 24 bases between them. This CDR3 reads CASSPLGDGGPSNEQFF. The CDR3 DNA sequence: TGTGCCAGCAGTCCCCTAGGAGACGGAGGGCCCTCCAATGAGCAGTTCTTC. Variable domain in full (rest from reference TRBV9 and TRBJ2-1): DSGVTQTPKHLITATGQRVTLRCSPRSGDLSVYWYQQSLDQGLQFLIQYYNGEERAKGNILERFSAQQFPDLHSELNLSSLELGDSALYFCASSPLGDGGPSNEQFFGPGTRLTVL.

This clone has a single count. This chain's CDR3 is CASSQAAQSQETQYF. The CDR3 DNA sequence: TGTGCCAGCAGCCAAGCGGCACAGTCCCAAGAGACCCAGTACTTC. The rearrangement links TRBV3-1 (or the pseudogene TRBV3-2) to TRBJ2-5; no reliable D call. This CDR3 is built from 15 residues. Per germline, CDR1 LGHDT and CDR2 YNNKEL (reference sequence). Trimming left V 1 base short and J 1 base short, with 10 bases between.

The V and J genes are TRBV15 and TRBJ2-5; the D gene is possibly TRBD2 (5 bases). Trimming cost V 5 bases and J 3 bases, with 19 bases left between them. CDR1 is LNHNV and CDR2 is YYDKDF in the germline V gene (reference sequence). This CDR3 contains 16 residues. The CDR3 DNA follows: TGTGCCACCAGCCCCCTGAGAGGCCTAGCCGAAGAGACCCAGTACTTC. It specifies CATSPLRGLAEETQYF.

The V gene is TRBV28, the J gene TRBJ2-3; 9 nucleotides line up with TRBD2. Germline CDR1 is MDHEN and CDR2 is SYDVKM. The CDR3 consists of 16 residues. V lost 5 bases to trimming and J lost 3 bases; unmatched junction nucleotides: 9. CDR3 residues: CASSPGEAGGTDTQYF. CDR3 coding DNA: TGTGCCAGCAGTCCCGGGGAAGCGGGGGGTACAGATACGCAGTATTTT.

The V gene is TRBV7-2, the J gene TRBJ2-1; 8 bases line up with TRBD2. This CDR3 has 14 amino acids. Germline loops: CDR1 SGHTA, CDR2 FQGNSA. The J segment lost 9 bases and the V segment lost 5 bases, leaving 9 bases of the junction unmatched. The CDR3 region is CASSLKAGVGEQFF. The CDR3 bases are TGTGCCAGCAGCCTAAAAGCGGGAGTAGGTGAGCAGTTCTTC.

This clone came up once. The chain joins TRBV28 to TRBJ1-1; D gene unclear. The ends were cut back, 3 bases at V and 1 base at J, with 9 bases in the middle. The CDR3 sequence is 14 residues long. Per the germline V gene, CDR1 is MDHEN and CDR2 is SYDVKM. The CDR3 region has the DNA TGTGCCAGCAGTTTCACCGGGAAGAACACTGAAGCTTTCTTT. This sequence encodes CASSFTGKNTEAFF.

The gene calls are TRBV4-2 and TRBJ1-3; D remains unclear. The ends were cut back, 0 bases at V and 1 base at J, with 10 bases in the middle. The CDR3 sequence is 16 residues long. Germline CDR1 is LGHNA and CDR2 is YNFKEQ. The CDR3 DNA sequence: TGTGCCAGCAGCCAAGATGCTCCGGGATCTGGAAACACCATATATTTT. It yields the protein CASSQDAPGSGNTIYF.

The chain uses TRBV5-5 and TRBJ2-7; 7 bases map to TRBD1. The CDR3 has 15 amino acids. The trim removed 3 bases at V and 5 bases at J, leaving 11 bases unmatched. Germline loops: CDR1 SGHKS, CDR2 YYEKEE (reference sequence). The CDR3 DNA follows: TGTGCCAGCAGCTCCAATACAGGGGTGGGTGACGAGCAGTACTTC. This translates into CASSSNTGVGDEQYF.

This clone has only one observation. This sequence joins TRBV5-1 and TRBJ2-2; D unclear. V was trimmed by 0 bases and J by 5 bases, leaving 14 bases between them. Germline CDR1 and CDR2: SGHRS and YFSETQ. The CDR3 extends over 16 amino acids. Written as DNA, the CDR3 is TGCGCCAGCAGCTTGGAGTTTCCCGGGTCAACCGGGGAGCTGTTTTTT. Protein: CASSLEFPGSTGELFF.

The rearrangement uses TRBV30 and TRBJ1-6; 7 positions agree with TRBD1. The trim removed 3 bases at V and 0 bases at J, leaving 8 bases unmatched. There are 17 residues in the CDR3. From germline, CDR1 is GTSNPN and CDR2 SVGIG (reference sequence). The CDR3: CAWRTSGGSSYNSPLHF. CDR3 coding DNA: TGTGCCTGGAGAACATCAGGGGGAAGCTCCTATAATTCACCCCTCCACTTT.

The chain links TRBV9 to TRBJ2-1; the match to TRBD2 covers 13 bases. The CDR3 spans 15 residues. J was trimmed by 7 bases and V by 1 base; bases with no gene match: 2. Germline-derived CDR1 and CDR2 are SGDLS and YYNGEE. This CDR3 reads CASSVWTSGSNEQFF. The CDR3 nucleotides read TGTGCCAGCAGCGTATGGACTAGCGGGAGTAATGAGCAGTTCTTC.